This is a list of T cell receptor beta chains from one sample in a study of shared clonotypes between healthy human individuals. The protocol was immunoSEQ multiplex PCR, while the TCRdb copy is restricted to in-frame clones and leaves out a portion. The data show 760,000 or so clones, 96% seen once. The sequencing input was naive CD8+ T cells sorted from blood. All receptors derive from a man aged 30-40 years in good health. The CDR3 runs from the conserved cysteine through the conserved F or W. Fields, in order: V gene, clone size, J gene, D gene, CDR3 DNA, CDR3 protein. The D gene is left open where the match is weak. Clone sizes are given selectively: once, few, many, or a class where the clone is expanded.

>TRBV16|-|TRBJ2-7|-
TGTGCCAGCAGCCAATTTCCAGGGTGGACGGGAGAGGGCAACGAGCAGTACTTC
CASSQFPGWTGEGNEQYF
>TRBV7-9|-|TRBJ2-2|-
TGTGCCAGCAGCTTGAGTACTACCGGGGAGCTGTTTTTT
CASSLSTTGELFF
>TRBV10-3|-|TRBJ2-7|-
TGTGCCATCAGTATGACAGAGAGCTCCTACGAGCAGTACTTC
CAISMTESSYEQYF
>TRBV27|-|TRBJ2-7|-
TGTGCCAGCAGTTTTGGGGGGCGAGTCCACGAGCAGTACTTC
CASSFGGRVHEQYF
>TRBV7-9|-|TRBJ2-2|-
TGTGCCAGCAGCAAATTGAACACCGGGGAGCTGTTTTTT
CASSKLNTGELFF
>TRBV5-4|-|TRBJ2-2|-
TGTGCCAGCAGAACGGCAGAGAATACGGATGGCGGGGAGCTGTTTTTT
CASRTAENTDGGELFF
>TRBV27|-|TRBJ2-7|TRBD1
TGTGCCAGCAGTCCTTGGACAGGCTACTACGAGCAGTACTTC
CASSPWTGYYEQYF
>TRBV19|-|TRBJ2-5|-
TGTGCCAGTAGTATTAGGGTGCTCGAGACCCAGTACTTC
CASSIRVLETQYF
>TRBV27|-|TRBJ2-7|-
TGTGCCAGCAGTTTATGGCCTAACGAGCAGTACTTC
CASSLWPNEQYF
>TRBV11-1|once|TRBJ2-1|-
TGTGCCAGCAGCTCCGTCGGCAGGGGCCAGATCAACAGTGAGCAGTTCTTC
CASSSVGRGQINSEQFF
>TRBV28|-|TRBJ1-3|-
TGTGCCAGCAGTTCGTTAACAGACTCTGGAAACACCATATATTTT
CASSSLTDSGNTIYF
>TRBV7-9|-|TRBJ2-7|-
TGTGCCAGCAGCCCGGACGTTTACGAGCAGTACTTC
CASSPDVYEQYF
>TRBV11-2|once|TRBJ2-7|TRBD1
TGTGCCAGCAGCTCCTGGGACAGATCCTACGAGCAGTACTTC
CASSSWDRSYEQYF
>TRBV29-1|-|TRBJ2-3|-
TGCAGCGCCAGCCTCGCCGGGGGTGGGCCAGATACGCAGTATTTT
CSASLAGGGPDTQYF
>TRBV5-1|-|TRBJ2-7|-
TGCGCCAGCAGCTTGCACGAAAAGGGCTGGGGCGAGCAGTACTTC
CASSLHEKGWGEQYF
>TRBV11-3|-|TRBJ2-1|-
TGTGCCAGCAGCCACCGGGACCTCTACAATGAGCAGTTCTTC
CASSHRDLYNEQFF
>TRBV10-1|-|TRBJ2-7|-
TGCGCCAGCAGTGAGGGTGCTGAGGGCTACGAGCAGTACTTC
CASSEGAEGYEQYF
>TRBV10-3|-|TRBJ2-6|-
TGTGCCACACTCTCTAGCTCTGGGGCCAACGTCCTGACTTTC
CATLSSSGANVLTF
>TRBV18|-|TRBJ2-7|-
TGTGCCAGCTCACCGTTCCGGGACAAGACCTACGAGCAGTACTTC
CASSPFRDKTYEQYF
>TRBV11-2|-|TRBJ2-1|-
TGTGCCAGCAGCTTAGTAAGACTGGCTGTAAGGTCCTACAATGAGCAGTTCTTC
CASSLVRLAVRSYNEQFF
>TRBV7-9|-|TRBJ2-7|-
TGTGCCAGCAGCTTAGAGAGGGGTCATAGCTCCTACGAGCAGTACTTC
CASSLERGHSSYEQYF
>TRBV13|once|TRBJ2-1|TRBD2
TGTGCCAGCAGCTTAAGGCTAGCGGGAGGGTATAATGAGCAGTTCTTC
CASSLRLAGGYNEQFF
>TRBV7-9|-|TRBJ1-2|-
TGTGCCAGCAGCTTACGGACAGACTACCAACATGGCTACACCTTC
CASSLRTDYQHGYTF